These 9 T cell receptor beta chains share one sample of origin, sequenced in a study of post-analysis software for immune sequencing data. Study-wide results and limits: A handful of TRBV segments (TRBV5-6, TRBV5-1 and TRBV20-1 among them) occurred more frequently in patients than in controls.

Incorporated into the TCR beta cDNA libraries were unique molecular identifiers, which served to reduce PCR and sequencing biases. TCRdb itself ran the PCR reads through MiXCR, one entry per CDR3 protein. The data show 750,000 to 950,000 distinct CDR3 sequences, with approximately 53% seen just once and approximately 4.2% held by the top ten. Their cognate antigens are unknown. Material: blood. These receptors all stem from a girl aged 5-17 years with multiple sclerosis.

This clonotype was detected a few times. The chain links TRBV6-5 to TRBJ2-7, with D tentatively TRBD2 (5 bases). Per germline, CDR1 MNHEY and CDR2 SVGAGI. V shed 5 bases and J shed 3 bases, with 17 bases lying between them. The CDR3 totals 15 residues. CDR3 in amino acids: CASSLLGLVGYEQYF. CDR3 DNA: TGTGCCAGCAGTCTTCTTGGACTTGTCGGCTACGAGCAGTACTTC.

The CDR3 DNA reads TGTGCCAGCTCACTTATTAAGACTGAAGCTTTCTTT. Translated: CASSLIKTEAFF. The J gene is TRBJ1-1, the V gene TRBV18; D remains ambiguous. The CDR3 has 12 amino acids. With 4 bases removed from V and 5 bases from J, the gap between germline ends came to 8 bases. CDR1 and CDR2 (germline): KGHSH, LQKENI. The variable domain in full, with the rest retrieved from reference TRBV18 and TRBJ1-1, is NAGVMQNPRHLVRRRGQEARLRCSPMKGHSHVYWYRQLPEEGLKFMVYLQKENIIDESGMPKERFSAEFPKEGPSILRIQQVVRGDSAAYFCASSLIKTEAFFGQGTRLTVV.

V usage is TRBV7-6 and J usage is TRBJ2-1, with TRBD1 identical over 9 bases. The V gene end was trimmed by 5 bases and the J gene end by 6 bases; junction bases not matched to a gene: 11. Looked up from germline, CDR1 is SGHVS and CDR2 is FNYEAQ. This CDR3 region has 16 residues. The CDR3 sequence: CASSIWTGVEGNEQFF. The CDR3 DNA reads TGTGCCAGCAGCATATGGACAGGGGTCGAGGGCAATGAGCAGTTCTTC.

This clonotype showed up just once. The V gene is TRBV7-9, the J gene TRBJ1-1; the D is unclear. The CDR3 extends over 14 amino acids. Germline-derived CDR1 and CDR2 are SEHNR and FQNEAQ (reference sequence). The ends were cut back, 3 bases at V and 2 bases at J, with 10 bases in the middle. The DNA of the CDR3 is TGTGCCAGCAGCTTCGGTCCTGTCAACACTGAAGCTTTCTTT. This codes for CASSFGPVNTEAFF.

The genes are TRBV29-1 and TRBJ1-1; D may be TRBD1 (5 bases). Germline V gene data show CDR1 as SQVTM and CDR2 as ANQGSEA. Trimming removed 6 bases at V and 3 bases at J, with 17 bases between. CDR3 length: 14 residues. The CDR3 spells CSVGPGPRDTEAFF. The CDR3 DNA follows: TGCAGCGTCGGACCGGGACCCCGGGACACTGAAGCTTTCTTT.

The chain is built from TRBV25-1 and TRBJ2-7, with 8 positions matching TRBD1. V shed 3 bases, J shed 6 bases, and the junction held 7 bases outside the gene matches. This CDR3 region has 14 residues. Germline CDR1 reads MGHDK; CDR2 reads SYGVNS. For the CDR3, the DNA is TGTGCCAGCAGTGACGGGACAGGTGGTGGCGAGCAGTACTTC. Translating it yields CASSDGTGGGEQYF.

A single count supports this clonotype. The chain links TRBV7-2 to TRBJ2-7; 11 bases line up with TRBD2. The CDR3 covers 16 residues. Germline V lookup: CDR1 SGHTA, CDR2 FQGNSA. The trim removed 3 bases at V and 0 bases at J, leaving 4 bases unmatched. The CDR3 is CASSFLAGGLSYEQYF. The CDR3 DNA is TGTGCCAGCAGCTTTCTAGCGGGAGGTCTCTCCTACGAGCAGTACTTC. Full variable domain (missing parts from reference TRBV7-2 and TRBJ2-7): GAGVSQSPSNKVTEKGKDVELRCDPISGHTALYWYRQSLGQGLEFLIYFQGNSAPDKSGLPSDRFSAERTGGSVSTLTIQRTQQEDSAVYLCASSFLAGGLSYEQYFGPGTRLTVT.

This clonotype was seen more than once but under ten times. The V call is TRBV7-9, the J call TRBJ2-3; TRBD1 aligns across 8 bases. CDR3 length: 17 residues. After removal of 6 bases from V and 3 bases from J, the junction contained 14 bases not matched to a gene. Germline V lookup: CDR1 SEHNR, CDR2 FQNEAQ (reference sequence). The CDR3 is CASRYRRGRGETDTQYF. The CDR3 bases are TGTGCCAGCAGGTATCGCAGGGGGCGCGGTGAGACAGATACGCAGTATTTT.

The J gene is TRBJ2-3, the V gene TRBV7-2; D may be TRBD2 (6 bases). The germline V gene encodes CDR1 SGHTA and CDR2 FQGNSA. Trimming took off 2 bases at V and 3 bases at J, with 12 bases between the two ends. CDR3 length equals 15 residues. CDR3 sequence (DNA): TGTGCCAGCAGCTTACGGGGGATGAGTACAGATACGCAGTATTTT. Its translation: CASSLRGMSTDTQYF.